The present T cell receptor beta chain was sequenced within a study of blood T cells in healthy people across ages. Broader study findings: With age, beta diversity per million T cells declined roughly linearly, significantly by 40.

CDR1 and CDR2 from the germline V gene are SGHRS and YFSETQ. V was trimmed by 1 base and J by 4 bases, leaving 10 bases between them. The CDR3 is 14 residues long. There are a few counts of this clonotype. Its antigen is not identified. Per-sample yields of isolated PBMCs were at least 6 million. PCR was performed a second time for about 7 to 11 cycles using a sample-barcoded 5' primer and a J-beta primer mix. Every sample gave at least 2.5 million paired-end reads containing CDR3. TCRdb fed the 5' RACE reads into MiXCR, producing one record per CDR3 protein. Found here are 1.5 million to 2 million distinct CDR3 sequences, about 35% of them singletons; the top ten hold approximately 10%.

The genes are TRBV5-1 and TRBJ2-3; D not certain. Sequenced material: blood. This TCR came from a woman in her twenties or thirties in good health. DNA of the CDR3: TGCGCCAGCAGCTTGTATCCGGGCGCAGATACGCAGTATTTT. Translated, it gives CASSLYPGADTQYF.